This T cell receptor (beta chain) was obtained from a study of blood T cell repertoires in COVID-19. V was clipped by 0 bases and J by 5 bases, with 14 bases between them. There are 15 residues in the CDR3. Germline loops: CDR1 SGDLS, CDR2 YYNGEE. Sequenced by immunoSEQ multiplex PCR; TCRdb stores in-frame clones only, minus some. Seen here are some 220,000 clones, approximately 82% observed once, and the top ten hold approximately 10%. The sequence derives from a man aged 50 to 60 with active or convalescent COVID-19. Source material: peripheral blood. V and J are TRBV9 and TRBJ1-1; D gene uncertain. CDR3 coding DNA: TGTGCCAGCAGCGTAGCTCTTACGGGAACTACTGAAGCTTTCTTT. Translation gives CASSVALTGTTEAFF.